This T cell receptor (beta chain) came from a study of T cells in Graves' hyperthyroidism and ophthalmopathy. Study observations and caveats: Most expanded thyroid clonotypes above 0.001 also appeared in blood.

Germline V gene data show CDR1 as LGHDT and CDR2 as YNNKEL (reference sequence). V gave up 0 bases and J gave up 3 bases, with 8 bases separating them. The CDR3 extends over 15 amino acids. This clonotype came up a few times. Its antigen is unidentified. Orbital computed tomography and thyroid ultrasound, together with serum TRAb and thyroxine and clinical symptoms, were used for diagnoses. Amplified regions were TCR beta CDR3 sequences from RNA transcripts. RT-PCR in the first round (using the HTBI primer set) targeted the TCR CDR3. From the multiplex PCR reads, TCRdb called clonotypes with MiXCR, one entry per CDR3 protein. Of about 400,000 distinct CDR3 sequences listed, around 15% are singletons.

Sequencing used blood. This receptor was obtained from a man aged 50 or older with Graves' ophthalmopathy. V gene TRBV3-1 combines with J gene TRBJ1-4; D unclear. Written as DNA, the CDR3 is TGTGCCAGCAGCCAAGATAAGGGATCTAATGAAAAACTGTTTTTT. Amino acid sequence: CASSQDKGSNEKLFF. Supplemented by reference TRBV3-1 and TRBJ1-4, the full variable domain reads DTAVSQTPKYLVTQMGNDKSIKCEQNLGHDTMYWYKQDSKKFLKIMFSYNNKELIINETVPNRFSPKSPDKAHLNLHINSLELGDSAVYFCASSQDKGSNEKLFFGSGTQLSVL.